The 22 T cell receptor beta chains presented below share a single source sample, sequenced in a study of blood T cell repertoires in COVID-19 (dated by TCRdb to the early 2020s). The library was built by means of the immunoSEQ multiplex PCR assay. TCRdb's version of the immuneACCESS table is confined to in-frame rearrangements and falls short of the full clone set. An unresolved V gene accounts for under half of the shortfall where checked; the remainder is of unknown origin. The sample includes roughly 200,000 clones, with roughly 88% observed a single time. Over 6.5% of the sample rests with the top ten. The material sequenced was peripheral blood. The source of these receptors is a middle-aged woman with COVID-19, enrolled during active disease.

CDR3 in amino acids: CASTRAGGSNQPQHF. CDR3 DNA sequence: TGTGCCAGCACCCGAGCGGGGGGAAGCAATCAGCCCCAGCATTTT. The chain couples TRBV11-2 to TRBJ1-5; a weak D match, TRBD1 (5 bases). The CDR3 has 15 amino acids. Looked up from germline, CDR1 is SGHAT and CDR2 is FQNNGV. Trimming took 7 bases from V and 1 from J, leaving 14 bases between them. The whole variable domain, filled in from reference TRBV11-2 and TRBJ1-5, reads EAGVAQSPRYKIIEKRQSVAFWCNPISGHATLYWYQQILGQGPKLLIQFQNNGVVDDSQLPKDRFSAERLKGVDSTLKIQPAKLEDSAVYLCASTRAGGSNQPQHFGDGTRLSIL.

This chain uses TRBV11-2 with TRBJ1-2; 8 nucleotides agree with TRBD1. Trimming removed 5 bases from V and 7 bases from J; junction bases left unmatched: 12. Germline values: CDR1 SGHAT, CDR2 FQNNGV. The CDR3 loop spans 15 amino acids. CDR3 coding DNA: TGTGCCAGCAGCCCGGACGCGGACAGGGTCGCTGGCTACACCTTC. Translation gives CASSPDADRVAGYTF.

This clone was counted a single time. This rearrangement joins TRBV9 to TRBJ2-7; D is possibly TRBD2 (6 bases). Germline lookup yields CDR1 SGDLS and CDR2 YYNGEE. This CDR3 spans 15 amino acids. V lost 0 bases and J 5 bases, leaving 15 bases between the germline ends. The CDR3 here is CASSVGQGLVNEQYF. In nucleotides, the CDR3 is TGTGCCAGCAGCGTAGGTCAGGGACTTGTGAACGAGCAGTACTTC.

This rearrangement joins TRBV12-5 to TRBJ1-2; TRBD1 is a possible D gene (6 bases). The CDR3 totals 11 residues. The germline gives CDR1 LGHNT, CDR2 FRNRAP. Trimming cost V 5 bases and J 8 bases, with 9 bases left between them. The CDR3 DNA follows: TGTGCTAGTGGTCCCGGACAGGGCTACACCTTC. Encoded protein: CASGPGQGYTF.

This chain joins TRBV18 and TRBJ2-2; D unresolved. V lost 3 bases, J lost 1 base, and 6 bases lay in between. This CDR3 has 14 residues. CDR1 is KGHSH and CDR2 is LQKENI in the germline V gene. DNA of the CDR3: TGTGCCAGCTCACCGGGCCAGAACACCGGGGAGCTGTTTTTT. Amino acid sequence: CASSPGQNTGELFF.

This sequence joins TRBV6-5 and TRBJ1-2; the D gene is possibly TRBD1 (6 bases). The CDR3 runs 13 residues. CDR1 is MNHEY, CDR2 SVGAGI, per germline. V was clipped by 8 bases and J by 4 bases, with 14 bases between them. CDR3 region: CASLGQGLYGYTF. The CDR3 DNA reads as TGTGCCAGCCTAGGTCAGGGGCTCTATGGCTACACCTTC.

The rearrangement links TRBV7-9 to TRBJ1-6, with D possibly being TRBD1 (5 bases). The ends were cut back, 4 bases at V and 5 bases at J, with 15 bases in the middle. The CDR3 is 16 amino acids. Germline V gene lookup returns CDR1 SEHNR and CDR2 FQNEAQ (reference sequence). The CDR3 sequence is CASSSAGGRDNSPLHF. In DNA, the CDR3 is TGTGCCAGCAGCTCCGCCGGGGGGAGGGATAATTCACCCCTCCACTTT. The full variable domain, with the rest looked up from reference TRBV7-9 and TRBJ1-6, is DTGVSQNPRHKITKRGQNVTFRCDPISEHNRLYWYRQTLGQGPEFLTYFQNEAQLEKSRLLSDRFSAERPKGSFSTLEIQRTEQGDSAMYLCASSSAGGRDNSPLHFGNGTRLTVT.

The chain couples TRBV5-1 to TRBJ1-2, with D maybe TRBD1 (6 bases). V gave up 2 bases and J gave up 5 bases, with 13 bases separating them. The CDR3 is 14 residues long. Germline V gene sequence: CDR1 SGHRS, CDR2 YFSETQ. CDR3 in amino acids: CASSFSGQQYGYTF. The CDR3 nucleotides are TGCGCCAGCAGCTTTTCTGGACAGCAATATGGCTACACCTTC.

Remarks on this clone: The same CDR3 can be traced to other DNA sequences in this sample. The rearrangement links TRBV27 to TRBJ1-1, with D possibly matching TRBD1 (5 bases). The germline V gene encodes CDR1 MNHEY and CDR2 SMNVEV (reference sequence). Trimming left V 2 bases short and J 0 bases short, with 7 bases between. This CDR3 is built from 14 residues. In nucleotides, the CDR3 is TGTGCCAGCAGTTTAGGGACTGTGAACACTGAAGCTTTCTTT. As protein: CASSLGTVNTEAFF.

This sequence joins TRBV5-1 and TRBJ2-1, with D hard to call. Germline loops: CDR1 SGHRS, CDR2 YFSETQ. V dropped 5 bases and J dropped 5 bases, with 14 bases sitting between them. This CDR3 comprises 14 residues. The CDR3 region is CASSTTGFHNEQFF. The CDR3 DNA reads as TGCGCCAGCAGTACCACCGGGTTCCACAATGAGCAGTTCTTC. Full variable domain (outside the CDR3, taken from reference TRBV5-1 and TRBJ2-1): KAGVTQTPRYLIKTRGQQVTLSCSPISGHRSVSWYQQTPGQGLQFLFEYFSETQRNKGNFPGRFSGRQFSNSRSEMNVSTLELGDSALYLCASSTTGFHNEQFFGPGTRLTVL.

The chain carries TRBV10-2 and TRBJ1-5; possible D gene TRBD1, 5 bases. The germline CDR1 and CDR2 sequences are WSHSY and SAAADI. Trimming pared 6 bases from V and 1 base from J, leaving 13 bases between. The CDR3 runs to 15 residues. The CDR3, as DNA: TGCGCCAGCAGCTTTGGGACTTCGAGCAATCAGCCCCAGCATTTT. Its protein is CASSFGTSSNQPQHF.

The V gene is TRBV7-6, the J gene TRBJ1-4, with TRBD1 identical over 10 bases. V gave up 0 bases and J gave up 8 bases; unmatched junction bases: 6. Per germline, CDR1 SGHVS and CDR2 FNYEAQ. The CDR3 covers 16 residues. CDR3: CASSLARDRGREKLFF. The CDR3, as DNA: TGTGCCAGCAGCTTAGCGCGGGACAGGGGACGCGAAAAACTGTTTTTT.

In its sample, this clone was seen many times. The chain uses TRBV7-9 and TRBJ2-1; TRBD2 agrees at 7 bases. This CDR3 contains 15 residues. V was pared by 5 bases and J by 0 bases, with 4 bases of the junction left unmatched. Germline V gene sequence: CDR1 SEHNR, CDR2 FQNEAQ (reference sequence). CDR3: CASSPGRASYNEQFF. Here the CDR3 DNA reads TGTGCCAGCAGCCCGGGGAGGGCCTCCTACAATGAGCAGTTCTTC.

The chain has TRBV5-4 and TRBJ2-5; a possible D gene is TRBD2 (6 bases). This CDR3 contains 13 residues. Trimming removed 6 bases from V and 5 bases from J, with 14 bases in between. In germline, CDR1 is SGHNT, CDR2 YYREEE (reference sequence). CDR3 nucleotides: TGTGCCAGCACCCCCGGGGGTTTGGAGACCCAGTACTTC. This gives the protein CASTPGGLETQYF.

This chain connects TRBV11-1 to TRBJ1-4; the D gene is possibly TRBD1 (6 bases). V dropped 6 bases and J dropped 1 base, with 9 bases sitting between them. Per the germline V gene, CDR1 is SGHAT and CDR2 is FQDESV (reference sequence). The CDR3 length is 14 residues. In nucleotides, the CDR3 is TGTGCCAGCAGTAAGGGGGAAACTAATGAAAAACTGTTTTTT. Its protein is CASSKGETNEKLFF. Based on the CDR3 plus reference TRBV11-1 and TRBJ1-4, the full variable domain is EAEVAQSPRYKITEKSQAVAFWCDPISGHATLYWYRQILGQGPELLVQFQDESVVDDSQLPKDRFSAERLKGVDSTLKIQPAELGDSAMYLCASSKGETNEKLFFGSGTQLSVL.

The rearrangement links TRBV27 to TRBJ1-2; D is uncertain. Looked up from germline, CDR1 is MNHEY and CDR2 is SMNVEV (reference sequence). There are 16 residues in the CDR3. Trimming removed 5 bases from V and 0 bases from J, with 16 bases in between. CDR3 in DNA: TGTGCCAGCAGTCTGAAACGGACTGGAGCTAACTATGGCTACACCTTC. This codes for CASSLKRTGANYGYTF.

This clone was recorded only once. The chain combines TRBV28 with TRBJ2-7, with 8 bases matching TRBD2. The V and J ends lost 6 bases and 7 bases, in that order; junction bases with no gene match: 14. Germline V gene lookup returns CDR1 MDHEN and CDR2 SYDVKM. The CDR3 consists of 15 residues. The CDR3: CASRPLLAESGEQYF. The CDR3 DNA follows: TGTGCCAGCAGACCTCTACTAGCGGAGTCTGGTGAGCAGTACTTC.

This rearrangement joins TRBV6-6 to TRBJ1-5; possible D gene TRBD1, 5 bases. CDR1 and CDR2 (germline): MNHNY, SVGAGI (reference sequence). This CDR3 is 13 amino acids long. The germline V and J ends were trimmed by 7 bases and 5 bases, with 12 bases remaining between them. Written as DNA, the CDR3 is TGTGCCAGCACTACGGGGGAGGATCAGCCCCAGCATTTT. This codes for CASTTGEDQPQHF.

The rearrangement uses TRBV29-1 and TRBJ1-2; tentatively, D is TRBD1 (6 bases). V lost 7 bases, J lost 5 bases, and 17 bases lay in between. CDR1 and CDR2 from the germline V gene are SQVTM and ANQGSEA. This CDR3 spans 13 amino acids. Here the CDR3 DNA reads TGCAGCGCTGCGGACAGTCTTACTTATGGCTACACCTTC. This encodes CSAADSLTYGYTF. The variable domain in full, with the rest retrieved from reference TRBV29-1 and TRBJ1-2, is SAVISQKPSRDICQRGTSLTIQCQVDSQVTMMFWYRQQPGQSLTLIATANQGSEATYESGFVIDKFPISRPNLTFSTLTVSNMSPEDSSIYLCSAADSLTYGYTFGSGTRLTVV.

DNA of the CDR3: TGTGCCAGCAGTCGGGACTTTAGCACAGATACGCAGTATTTT. This gives the protein CASSRDFSTDTQYF. The chain links TRBV6-5 to TRBJ2-3; the D gene is possibly TRBD2 (6 bases). Germline V gene lookup returns CDR1 MNHEY and CDR2 SVGAGI. V was trimmed by 5 bases and J by 0 bases, leaving 9 bases between them. The CDR3 is 14 amino acids.

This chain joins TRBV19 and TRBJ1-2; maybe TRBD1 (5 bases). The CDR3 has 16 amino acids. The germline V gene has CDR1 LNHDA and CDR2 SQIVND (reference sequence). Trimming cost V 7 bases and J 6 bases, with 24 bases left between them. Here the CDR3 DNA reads TGTGCCAGTACCCATCCCCGGTTCCTGCAGGGTCATGGCTACACCTTC. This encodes CASTHPRFLQGHGYTF.

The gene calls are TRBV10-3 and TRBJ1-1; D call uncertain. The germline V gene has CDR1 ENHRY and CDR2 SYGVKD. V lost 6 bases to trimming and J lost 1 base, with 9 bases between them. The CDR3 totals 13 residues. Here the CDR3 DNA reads TGTGCCATCAGCCAACAGCCGAACACTGAAGCTTTCTTT. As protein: CAISQQPNTEAFF.